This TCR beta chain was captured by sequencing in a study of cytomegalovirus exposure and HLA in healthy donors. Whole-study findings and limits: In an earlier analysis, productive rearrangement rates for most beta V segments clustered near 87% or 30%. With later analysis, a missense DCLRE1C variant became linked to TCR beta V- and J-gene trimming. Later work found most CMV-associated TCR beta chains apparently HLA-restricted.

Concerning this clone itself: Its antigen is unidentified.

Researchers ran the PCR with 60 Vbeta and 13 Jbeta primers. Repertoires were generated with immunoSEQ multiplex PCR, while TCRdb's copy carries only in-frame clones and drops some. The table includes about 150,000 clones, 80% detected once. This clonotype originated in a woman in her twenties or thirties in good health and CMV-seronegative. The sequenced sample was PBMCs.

The CDR3: CASSLLAGTGVTEAFF. The CDR3 region has the DNA TGTGCCAGCAGTTTACTGGCCGGGACAGGGGTTACTGAAGCTTTCTTT. This sequence joins TRBV28 and TRBJ1-1; 10 bases match TRBD1. J lost 5 bases, V lost 2 bases, and 8 bases had no gene match. The CDR3 contains 16 residues. In germline, CDR1 is MDHEN, CDR2 SYDVKM. Together with reference TRBV28 and TRBJ1-1, the CDR3 gives the full variable domain: DVKVTQSSRYLVKRTGEKVFLECVQDMDHENMFWYRQDPGLGLRLIYFSYDVKMKEKGDIPEGYSVSREKKERFSLILESASTNQTSMYLCASSLLAGTGVTEAFFGQGTRLTVV.